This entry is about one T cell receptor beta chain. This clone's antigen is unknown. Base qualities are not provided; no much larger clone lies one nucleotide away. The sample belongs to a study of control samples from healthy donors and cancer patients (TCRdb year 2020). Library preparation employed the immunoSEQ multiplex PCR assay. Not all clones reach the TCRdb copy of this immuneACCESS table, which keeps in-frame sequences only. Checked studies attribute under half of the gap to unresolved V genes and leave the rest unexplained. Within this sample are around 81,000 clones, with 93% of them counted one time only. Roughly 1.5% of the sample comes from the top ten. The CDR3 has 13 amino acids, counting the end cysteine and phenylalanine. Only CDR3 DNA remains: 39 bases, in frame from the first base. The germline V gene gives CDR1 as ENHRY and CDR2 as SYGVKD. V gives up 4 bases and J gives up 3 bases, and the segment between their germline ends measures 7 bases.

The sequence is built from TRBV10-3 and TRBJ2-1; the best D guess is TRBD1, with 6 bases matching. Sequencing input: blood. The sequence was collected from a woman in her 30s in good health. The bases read TGTGCCATCAGTGGGGACAACTACAATGAGCAGTTCTTC. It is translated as CAISGDNYNEQFF.